What follows are 8 T cell receptor beta chains derived from one specimen sequenced in a study of Graves' ophthalmopathy and Graves' hyperthyroidism. As the template, RNA transcripts were used to amplify TCR beta CDR3 regions. First-round RT-PCR employed HTBI primers, with a second-round multiplex PCR after it. TCRdb re-called the multiplex PCR reads through MiXCR, storing one row per CDR3 protein. The profile shows some 390,000 distinct CDR3 sequences, approximately 20% of them singletons. The sample comprised peripheral blood. These receptors came from a woman under 30 with Graves' ophthalmopathy.

In this sample, this clonotype turned up many times. The chain links TRBV29-1 to TRBJ2-2; TRBD1 aligns across 7 bases. Per germline, CDR1 SQVTM and CDR2 ANQGSEA. Unmatched junction bases numbered 7, after V lost 6 bases and J lost 3 bases. CDR3 length: 14 amino acids. Here the CDR3 reads CSVGPGQYTGELFF. CDR3 DNA sequence: TGCAGCGTCGGACCGGGACAGTACACCGGGGAGCTGTTTTTT.

In this sample, this clonotype turned up many times. The chain links TRBV19 to TRBJ1-1; D is unclear. The CDR3 runs to 14 residues. Trimming left V 1 base short and J 4 bases short, with 10 bases between. The germline V gene has CDR1 LNHDA and CDR2 SQIVND (reference sequence). CDR3 protein: CASSIAGSFTEAFF. For the CDR3, the DNA is TGTGCCAGTAGTATAGCGGGGTCCTTCACTGAAGCTTTCTTT.

This clonotype was found many times. The V call is TRBV6-5, the J call TRBJ1-1, with unresolved D. CDR3 length: 14 amino acids. CDR1 is MNHEY, CDR2 SVGAGI, per germline. Deletions cut 7 bases from V and 0 bases from J, with 12 bases between. CDR3 nucleotides: TGTGCCAGCATTAGGGATCCTCTGAACACTGAAGCTTTCTTT. Its translation is CASIRDPLNTEAFF.

The gene calls are TRBV28 and TRBJ2-5; 9 bases are a match to TRBD2. CDR1 and CDR2 from the germline V gene are MDHEN and SYDVKM. There are 15 residues in the CDR3. V lost 6 bases to trimming and J lost 11 bases; unmatched junction nucleotides: 16. CDR3 nucleotides: TGTGCCAGCAGCTTGGTTAGCGGGAGTCCCTGGGAGCAGTACTTC. It codes for CASSLVSGSPWEQYF.

This clonotype was detected ten times or more. The V and J genes are TRBV28 and TRBJ2-7, with 9 positions matching TRBD2. The CDR3 sequence is 16 residues long. Looked up from germline, CDR1 is MDHEN and CDR2 is SYDVKM. With 3 bases clipped from V and 0 bases from J, the junction kept 6 bases outside the gene matches. The CDR3 nucleotides read TGTGCCAGCAGTTTTCTTGGTAGCGGGAGCTCCTACGAGCAGTACTTC. Its protein product is CASSFLGSGSSYEQYF.

The V gene is TRBV30, the J gene TRBJ2-5; tentatively, D is TRBD2 (5 bases). This CDR3 contains 14 residues. CDR1 and CDR2 (germline): GTSNPN, SVGIG (reference sequence). The germline V and J ends were trimmed by 8 bases and 4 bases, with 20 bases remaining between them. The chain's CDR3 is CASTPHGDRETQYF. The DNA of the CDR3 is TGTGCCAGCACCCCCCACGGGGATCGAGAGACCCAGTACTTC.

Ten or more counts support this clonotype. The CDR3 here is CASSLPIHSYGYTF. The CDR3 coding sequence is TGTGCCAGCAGTTTACCGATTCACAGCTATGGCTACACCTTC. This chain uses TRBV12-3 or TRBV12-4 with TRBJ1-2, with D uncertain. The V end was cut by 2 bases, the J end by 4 bases, with 11 bases between. This CDR3 is built from 14 residues.

This chain connects TRBV6-1 to TRBJ1-5, with D possibly matching TRBD1 (6 bases). The V gene lost 4 bases and the J gene lost 2 bases, with 12 bases spanning the gap. The CDR3 runs to 15 residues. Germline-derived CDR1 and CDR2 are MNHNS and SASEGT. The CDR3 loop is CASSVLAGGNQPQHF. CDR3 sequence (DNA): TGTGCCAGCAGTGTGTTGGCAGGGGGCAATCAGCCCCAGCATTTT.